This T cell receptor beta chain was sequenced during a study of OX40 agonist ivuxolimab in advanced cancers. Across the study: Patients were dosed with the agonistic anti-OX40 (CD134) antibody ivuxolimab. Each dose-escalation patient presented with hepatocellular carcinoma, melanoma, renal cell or head and neck cancer.

Libraries were prepared by immunoSEQ multiplex PCR; TCRdb keeps only in-frame clonotypes and omits some of them. The sample carries some 76,000 clones, over 85% recorded once. Patients had blood sampled at baseline and again on cycle 4 day 1 and cycle 7 day 1. This CDR3 is built from 15 residues. Trimming at V came to 4 bases and at J to 4 bases, leaving 6 bases not matched to a gene. The germline gives CDR1 MNHEY, CDR2 SMNVEV (reference sequence). This clone was seen a single time. V is TRBV27 and J is TRBJ1-5; 8 nucleotides align to TRBD1. The receptor was isolated from an adult with an advanced solid tumor such as melanoma, head and neck, liver or kidney cancer. The sample was CD4+ or CD8+ T cells sorted from blood, taken in a trial of the OX40 agonist ivuxolimab. The CDR3 DNA follows: TGTGCCAGCAGTTCAGGGACAGGAGGGAATCAGCCCCAGCATTTT. Translated, it gives CASSSGTGGNQPQHF.